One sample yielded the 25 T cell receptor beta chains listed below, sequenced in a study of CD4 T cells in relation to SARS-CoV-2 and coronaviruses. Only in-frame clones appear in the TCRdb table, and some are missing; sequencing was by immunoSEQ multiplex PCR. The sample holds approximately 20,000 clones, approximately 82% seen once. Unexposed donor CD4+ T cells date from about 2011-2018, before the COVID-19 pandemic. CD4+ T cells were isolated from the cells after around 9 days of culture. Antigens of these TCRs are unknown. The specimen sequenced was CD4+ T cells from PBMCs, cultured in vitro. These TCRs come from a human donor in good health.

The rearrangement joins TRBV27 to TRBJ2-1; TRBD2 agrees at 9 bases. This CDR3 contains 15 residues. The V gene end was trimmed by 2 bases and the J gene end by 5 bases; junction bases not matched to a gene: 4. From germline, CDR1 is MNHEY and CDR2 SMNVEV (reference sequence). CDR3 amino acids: CASSLRREGDNEQFF. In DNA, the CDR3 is TGTGCCAGCAGTTTACGGCGGGAGGGGGACAATGAGCAGTTCTTC.

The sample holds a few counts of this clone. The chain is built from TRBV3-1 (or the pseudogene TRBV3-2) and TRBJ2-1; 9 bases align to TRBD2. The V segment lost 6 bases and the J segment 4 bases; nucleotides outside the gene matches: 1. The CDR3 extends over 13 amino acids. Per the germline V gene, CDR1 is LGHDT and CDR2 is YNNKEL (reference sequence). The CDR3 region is CASRGLAYNEQFF. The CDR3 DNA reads TGTGCCAGCAGGGGACTAGCTTACAATGAGCAGTTCTTC.

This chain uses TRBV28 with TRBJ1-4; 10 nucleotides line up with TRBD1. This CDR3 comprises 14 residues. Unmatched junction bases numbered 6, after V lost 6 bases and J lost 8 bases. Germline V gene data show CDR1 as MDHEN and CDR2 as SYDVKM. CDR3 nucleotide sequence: TGTGCCAGCAGGATGGGACAGGGGAGCGAAAAACTGTTTTTT. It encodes CASRMGQGSEKLFF. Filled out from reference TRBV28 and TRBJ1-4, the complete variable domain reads DVKVTQSSRYLVKRTGEKVFLECVQDMDHENMFWYRQDPGLGLRLIYFSYDVKMKEKGDIPEGYSVSREKKERFSLILESASTNQTSMYLCASRMGQGSEKLFFGSGTQLSVL.

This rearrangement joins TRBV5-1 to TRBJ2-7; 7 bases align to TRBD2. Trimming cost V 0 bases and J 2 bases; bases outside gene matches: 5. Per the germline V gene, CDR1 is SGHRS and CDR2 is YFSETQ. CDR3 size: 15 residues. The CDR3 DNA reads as TGCGCCAGCAGCTTGGGACTAGCACAAGCCTACGAGCAGTACTTC. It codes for CASSLGLAQAYEQYF.

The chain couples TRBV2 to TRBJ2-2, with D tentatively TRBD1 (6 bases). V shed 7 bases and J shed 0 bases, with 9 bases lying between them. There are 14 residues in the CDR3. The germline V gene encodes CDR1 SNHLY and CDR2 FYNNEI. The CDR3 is CASNAGANTGELFF. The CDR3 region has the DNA TGTGCCAGCAATGCAGGGGCGAACACCGGGGAGCTGTTTTTT.

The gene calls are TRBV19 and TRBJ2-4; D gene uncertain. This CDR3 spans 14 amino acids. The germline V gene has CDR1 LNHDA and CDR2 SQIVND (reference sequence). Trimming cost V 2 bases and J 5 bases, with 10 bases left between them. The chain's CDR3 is CASSIREVQNIQYF. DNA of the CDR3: TGTGCCAGTAGTATACGAGAGGTCCAAAACATTCAGTACTTC.

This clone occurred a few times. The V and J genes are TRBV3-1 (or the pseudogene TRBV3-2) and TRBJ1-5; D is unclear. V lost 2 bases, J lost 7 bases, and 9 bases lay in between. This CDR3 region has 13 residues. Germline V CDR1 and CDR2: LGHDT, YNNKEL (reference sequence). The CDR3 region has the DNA TGTGCCAGCAGCCAATGGGAGGACCAGCCCCAGCATTTT. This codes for CASSQWEDQPQHF.

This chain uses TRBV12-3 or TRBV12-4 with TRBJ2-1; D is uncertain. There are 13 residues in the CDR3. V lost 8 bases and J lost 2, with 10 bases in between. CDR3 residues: CASEAGPYNEQFF. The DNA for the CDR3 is TGTGCCAGCGAAGCTGGCCCCTACAATGAGCAGTTCTTC.

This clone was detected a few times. CDR3 loop: CASSTRQGGRTEAFF. Here the CDR3 DNA reads TGCGCCAGCAGTACAAGACAGGGGGGAAGGACTGAAGCTTTCTTT. The V gene is TRBV10-1, the J gene TRBJ1-1, with TRBD1 matching 9 bases. Germline CDR1 is WNHNN and CDR2 is SYGVQD (reference sequence). Germline trimming cut 5 bases from V and 5 bases from J; bases unmatched to any gene: 9. CDR3 size: 15 residues.

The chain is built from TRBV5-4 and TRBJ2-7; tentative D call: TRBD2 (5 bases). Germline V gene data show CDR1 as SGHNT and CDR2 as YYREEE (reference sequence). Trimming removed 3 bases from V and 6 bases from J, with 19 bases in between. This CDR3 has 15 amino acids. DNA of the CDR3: TGTGCCAGCAGCTCATTCCGGGAAAGCCACTCCGAGCAGTACTTC. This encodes CASSSFRESHSEQYF.

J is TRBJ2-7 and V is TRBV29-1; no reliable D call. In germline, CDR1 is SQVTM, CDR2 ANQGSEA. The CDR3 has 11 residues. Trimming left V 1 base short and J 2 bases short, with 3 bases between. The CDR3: CSVEGAYEQYF. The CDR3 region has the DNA TGCAGCGTTGAAGGGGCCTACGAGCAGTACTTC.

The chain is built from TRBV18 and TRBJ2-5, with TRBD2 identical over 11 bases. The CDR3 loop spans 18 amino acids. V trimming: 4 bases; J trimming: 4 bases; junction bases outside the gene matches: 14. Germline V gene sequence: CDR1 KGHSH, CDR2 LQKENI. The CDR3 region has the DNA TGTGCCAGCTCACTCCTTGGACTTAGCGGGAGGGCCTCAGAGACCCAGTACTTC. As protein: CASSLLGLSGRASETQYF.

CDR3 nucleotide sequence: TGTGCCATCAGTGCCAGGGGAGATCAGCCCCAGCATTTT. Translating gives CAISARGDQPQHF. The gene calls are TRBV10-3 and TRBJ1-5; TRBD1 might be the D (6 bases). CDR3 size: 13 residues. Germline assignment: CDR1 ENHRY and CDR2 SYGVKD. V dropped 4 bases and J dropped 5 bases, with 9 bases sitting between them.

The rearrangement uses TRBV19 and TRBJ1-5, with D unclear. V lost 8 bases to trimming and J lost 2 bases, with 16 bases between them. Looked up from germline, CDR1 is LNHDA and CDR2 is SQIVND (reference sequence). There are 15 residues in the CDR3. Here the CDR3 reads CASQVGLEGNQPQHF. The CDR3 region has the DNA TGTGCCAGTCAGGTCGGGTTAGAGGGCAATCAGCCCCAGCATTTT.

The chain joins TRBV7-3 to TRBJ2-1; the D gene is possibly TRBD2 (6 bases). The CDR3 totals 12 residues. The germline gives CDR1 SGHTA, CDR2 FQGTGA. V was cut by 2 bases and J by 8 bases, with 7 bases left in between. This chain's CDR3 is CASSLSSDEQFF. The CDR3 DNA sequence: TGTGCCAGCAGCTTATCTAGCGATGAGCAGTTCTTC.

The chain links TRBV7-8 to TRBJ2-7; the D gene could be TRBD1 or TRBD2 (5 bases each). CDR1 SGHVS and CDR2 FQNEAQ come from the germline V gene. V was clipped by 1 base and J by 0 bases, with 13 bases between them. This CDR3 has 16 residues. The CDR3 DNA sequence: TGTGCCAGCAGCTTAGGGGGACCGGCAAGCTCCTACGAGCAGTACTTC. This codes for CASSLGGPASSYEQYF.

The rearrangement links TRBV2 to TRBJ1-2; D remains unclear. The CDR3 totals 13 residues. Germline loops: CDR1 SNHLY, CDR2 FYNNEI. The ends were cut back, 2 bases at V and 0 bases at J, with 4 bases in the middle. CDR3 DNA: TGTGCCAGCAGTGAAATCTCTAACTATGGCTACACCTTC. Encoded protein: CASSEISNYGYTF. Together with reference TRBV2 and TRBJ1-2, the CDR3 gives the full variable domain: EPEVTQTPSHQVTQMGQEVILRCVPISNHLYFYWYRQILGQKVEFLVSFYNNEISEKSEIFDDQFSVERPDGSNFTLKIRSTKLEDSAMYFCASSEISNYGYTFGSGTRLTVV.

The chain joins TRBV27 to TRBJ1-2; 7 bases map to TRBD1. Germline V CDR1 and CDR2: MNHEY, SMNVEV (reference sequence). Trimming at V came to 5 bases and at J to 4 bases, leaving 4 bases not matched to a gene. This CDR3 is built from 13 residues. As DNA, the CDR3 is TGTGCCAGCAGTCCAGGGACAGTCTATGGCTACACCTTC. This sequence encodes CASSPGTVYGYTF.

For the CDR3, the DNA is TGTGCCAGCAGCTCCGCCGGGAGCTCCTACGAGCAGTACTTC. It yields the protein CASSSAGSSYEQYF. The genes are TRBV13 and TRBJ2-7, with D perhaps TRBD2 (6 bases). This CDR3 contains 14 residues. Looked up from germline, CDR1 is PRHDT and CDR2 is FYEKMQ (reference sequence). Deletions cut 4 bases from V and 0 bases from J, with 10 bases between.

CDR3 sequence: CASSLAGGLEQFF. The CDR3, as DNA: TGCGCCAGCAGCTTAGCGGGAGGTCTCGAGCAGTTCTTC. The chain has TRBV5-1 and TRBJ2-1; 9 bases line up with TRBD2. The CDR3 is 13 residues long. Per the germline V gene, CDR1 is SGHRS and CDR2 is YFSETQ. With 2 bases clipped from V and 10 bases from J, the junction kept 4 bases outside the gene matches.

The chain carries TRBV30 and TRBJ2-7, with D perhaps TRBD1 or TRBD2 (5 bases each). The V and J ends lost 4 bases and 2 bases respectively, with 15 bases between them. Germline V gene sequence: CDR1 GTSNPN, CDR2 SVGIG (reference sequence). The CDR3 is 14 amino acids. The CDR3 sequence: CAWTQTGTAYEQYF. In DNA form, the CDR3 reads TGTGCCTGGACGCAAACCGGGACGGCCTACGAGCAGTACTTC.

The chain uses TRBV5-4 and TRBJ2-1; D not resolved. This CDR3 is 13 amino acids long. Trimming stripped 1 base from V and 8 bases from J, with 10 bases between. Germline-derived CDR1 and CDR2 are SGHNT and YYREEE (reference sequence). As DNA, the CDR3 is TGTGCCAGCAGCTTGTCCGTTTCGGATGAGCAGTTCTTC. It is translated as CASSLSVSDEQFF.

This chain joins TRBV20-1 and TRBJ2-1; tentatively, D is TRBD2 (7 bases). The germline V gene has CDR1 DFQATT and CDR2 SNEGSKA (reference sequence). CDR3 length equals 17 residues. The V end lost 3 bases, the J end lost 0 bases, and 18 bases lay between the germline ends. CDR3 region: CSASSNGGASSYNEQFF. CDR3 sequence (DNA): TGCAGTGCTAGTTCCAATGGGGGGGCCAGCTCCTACAATGAGCAGTTCTTC.

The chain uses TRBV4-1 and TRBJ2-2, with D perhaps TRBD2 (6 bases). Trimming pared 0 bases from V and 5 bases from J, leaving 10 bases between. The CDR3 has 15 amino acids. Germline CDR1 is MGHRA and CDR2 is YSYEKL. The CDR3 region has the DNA TGCGCCAGCAGCCAAGAGCTGGGAGGAACCGGGGAGCTGTTTTTT. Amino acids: CASSQELGGTGELFF.

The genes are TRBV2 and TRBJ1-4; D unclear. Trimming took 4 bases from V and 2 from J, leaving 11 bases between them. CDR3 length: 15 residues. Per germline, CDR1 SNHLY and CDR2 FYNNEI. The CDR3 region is CASSGRERTNEKLFF. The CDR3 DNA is TGTGCCAGCAGTGGGCGGGAGAGGACTAATGAAAAACTGTTTTTT.